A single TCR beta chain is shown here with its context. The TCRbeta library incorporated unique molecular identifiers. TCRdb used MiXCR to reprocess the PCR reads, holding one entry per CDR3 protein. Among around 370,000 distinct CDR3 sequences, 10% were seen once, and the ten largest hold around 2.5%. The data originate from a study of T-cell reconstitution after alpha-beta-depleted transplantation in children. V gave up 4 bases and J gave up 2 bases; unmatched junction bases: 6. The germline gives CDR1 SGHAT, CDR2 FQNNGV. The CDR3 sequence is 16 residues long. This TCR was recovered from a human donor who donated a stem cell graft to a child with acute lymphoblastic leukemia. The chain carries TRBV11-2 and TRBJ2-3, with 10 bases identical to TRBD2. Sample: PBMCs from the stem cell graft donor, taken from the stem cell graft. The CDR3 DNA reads TGTGCCAGCAGCTCTCCTAGCGGGAGTCTCACAGATACGCAGTATTTT. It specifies CASSSPSGSLTDTQYF.